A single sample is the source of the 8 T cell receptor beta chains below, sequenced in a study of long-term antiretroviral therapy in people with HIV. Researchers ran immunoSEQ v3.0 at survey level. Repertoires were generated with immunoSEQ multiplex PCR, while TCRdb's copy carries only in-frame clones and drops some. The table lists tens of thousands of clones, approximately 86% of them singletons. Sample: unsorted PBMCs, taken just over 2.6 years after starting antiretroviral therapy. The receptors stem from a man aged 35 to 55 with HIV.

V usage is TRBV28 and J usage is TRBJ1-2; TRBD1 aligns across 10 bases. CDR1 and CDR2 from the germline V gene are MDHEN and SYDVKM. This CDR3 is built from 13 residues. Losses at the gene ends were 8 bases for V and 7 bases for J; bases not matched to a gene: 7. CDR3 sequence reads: CASARQGAIGYTF. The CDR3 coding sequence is TGTGCCAGCGCAAGACAGGGGGCCATTGGCTACACCTTC.

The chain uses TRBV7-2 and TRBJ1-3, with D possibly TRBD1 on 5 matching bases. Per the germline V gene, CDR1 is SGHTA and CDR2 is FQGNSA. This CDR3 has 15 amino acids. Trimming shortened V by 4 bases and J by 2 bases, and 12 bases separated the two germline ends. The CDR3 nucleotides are TGTGCCAGCAGCTCCCCTATGGGGGCTGGAAACACCATATATTTT. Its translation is CASSSPMGAGNTIYF. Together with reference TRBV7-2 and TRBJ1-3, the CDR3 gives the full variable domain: GAGVSQSPSNKVTEKGKDVELRCDPISGHTALYWYRQSLGQGLEFLIYFQGNSAPDKSGLPSDRFSAERTGGSVSTLTIQRTQQEDSAVYLCASSSPMGAGNTIYFGEGSWLTVV.

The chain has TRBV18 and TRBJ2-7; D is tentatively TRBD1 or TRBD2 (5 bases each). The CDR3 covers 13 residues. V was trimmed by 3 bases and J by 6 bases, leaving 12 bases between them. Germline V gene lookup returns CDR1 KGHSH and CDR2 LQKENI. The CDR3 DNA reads TGTGCCAGCTCACCGTATCGGGACGGCGAGCAGTACTTC. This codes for CASSPYRDGEQYF.

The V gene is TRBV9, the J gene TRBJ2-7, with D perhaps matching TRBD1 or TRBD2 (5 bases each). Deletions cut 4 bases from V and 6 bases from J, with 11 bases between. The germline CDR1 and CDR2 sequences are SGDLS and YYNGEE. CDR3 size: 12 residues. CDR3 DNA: TGTGCCAGCAGCCCAGGGACGGGCGAGCAGTACTTC. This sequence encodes CASSPGTGEQYF.

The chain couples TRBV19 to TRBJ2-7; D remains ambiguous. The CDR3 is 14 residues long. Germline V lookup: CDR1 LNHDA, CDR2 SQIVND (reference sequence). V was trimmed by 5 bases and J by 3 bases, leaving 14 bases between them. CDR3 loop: CASSPLTAIYEQYF. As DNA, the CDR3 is TGTGCCAGTAGTCCTTTAACAGCGATCTACGAGCAGTACTTC.

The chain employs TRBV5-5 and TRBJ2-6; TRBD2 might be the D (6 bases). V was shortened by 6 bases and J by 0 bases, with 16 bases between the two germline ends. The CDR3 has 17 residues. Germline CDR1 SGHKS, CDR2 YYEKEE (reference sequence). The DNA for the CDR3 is TGTGCCAGCAAGTGGGGAGGTAGTCCCTCTGGGGCCAACGTCCTGACTTTC. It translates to CASKWGGSPSGANVLTF.

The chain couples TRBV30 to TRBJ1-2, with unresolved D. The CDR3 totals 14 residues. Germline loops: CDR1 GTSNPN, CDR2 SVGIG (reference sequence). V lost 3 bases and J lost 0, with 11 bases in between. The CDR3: CAWRTGLANYGYTF. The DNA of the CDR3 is TGTGCCTGGAGGACCGGACTAGCTAACTATGGCTACACCTTC.

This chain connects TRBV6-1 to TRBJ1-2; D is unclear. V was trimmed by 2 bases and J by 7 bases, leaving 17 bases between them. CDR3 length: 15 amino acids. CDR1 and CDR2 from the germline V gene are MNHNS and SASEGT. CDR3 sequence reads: CASSENPGRYSGYTF. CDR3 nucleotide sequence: TGTGCCAGCAGTGAAAATCCAGGACGCTATTCTGGCTACACCTTC.